This T cell receptor beta chain was found in a study of T cell responses to AZD1222 COVID-19 vaccine. The data were produced by immunoSEQ multiplex PCR, yet TCRdb's version contains in-frame clones alone and is incomplete. Of 130,000 to 150,000 clones listed, approximately 90% are singletons. To note about this clone: Its antigen is unidentified.

The CDR3 consists of 13 residues. V was clipped by 3 bases and J by 3 bases, with 8 bases between them. Looked up from germline, CDR1 is SGHVS and CDR2 is FNYEAQ. Notes on the study in general: After the peak T cell response, and only then, were repertoires sampled. Just a handful of people given AZD1222 tested seropositive at baseline. Two AZD1222 doses significantly raised spike-specific TCR breadth and depth over controls.

The specimen was peripheral blood, collected on day 0 of AZD1222 vaccination. The gene calls are TRBV7-6 and TRBJ1-2; D gene uncertain. The sequence was collected from an adult in good health. CDR3 loop: CASSLNGDYGYTF. The CDR3, as DNA: TGTGCCAGCAGCTTGAATGGGGACTATGGCTACACCTTC.